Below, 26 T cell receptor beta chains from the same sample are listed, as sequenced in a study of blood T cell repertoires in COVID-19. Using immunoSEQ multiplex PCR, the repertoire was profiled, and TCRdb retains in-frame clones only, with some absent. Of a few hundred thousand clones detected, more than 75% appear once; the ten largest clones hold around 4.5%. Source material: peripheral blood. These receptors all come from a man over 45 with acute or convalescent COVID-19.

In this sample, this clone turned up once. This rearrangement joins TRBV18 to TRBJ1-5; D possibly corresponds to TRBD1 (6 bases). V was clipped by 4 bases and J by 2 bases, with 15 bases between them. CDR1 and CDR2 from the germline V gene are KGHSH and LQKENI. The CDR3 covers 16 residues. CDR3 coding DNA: TGTGCCAGCTCACTGTCGGGCCCAGGGGGCAATCAGCCCCAGCATTTT. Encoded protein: CASSLSGPGGNQPQHF. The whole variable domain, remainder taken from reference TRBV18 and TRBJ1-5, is NAGVMQNPRHLVRRRGQEARLRCSPMKGHSHVYWYRQLPEEGLKFMVYLQKENIIDESGMPKERFSAEFPKEGPSILRIQQVVRGDSAAYFCASSLSGPGGNQPQHFGDGTRLSIL.

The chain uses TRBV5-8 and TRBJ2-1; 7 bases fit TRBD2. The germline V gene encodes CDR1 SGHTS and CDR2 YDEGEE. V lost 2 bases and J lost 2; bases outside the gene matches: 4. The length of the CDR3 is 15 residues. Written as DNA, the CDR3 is TGTGCCAGCAGCTTTCGGGGGGTTGCCTACAATGAGCAGTTCTTC. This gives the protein CASSFRGVAYNEQFF. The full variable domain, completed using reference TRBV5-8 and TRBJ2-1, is EAGVTQSPTHLIKTRGQQATLRCSPISGHTSVYWYQQALGLGLQFLLWYDEGEERNRGNFPPRFSGRQFPNYSSELNVNALELEDSALYLCASSFRGVAYNEQFFGPGTRLTVL.

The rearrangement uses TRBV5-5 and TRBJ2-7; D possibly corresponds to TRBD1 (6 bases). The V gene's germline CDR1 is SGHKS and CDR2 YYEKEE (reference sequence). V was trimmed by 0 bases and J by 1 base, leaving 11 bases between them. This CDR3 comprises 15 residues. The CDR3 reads CASSLATGLSYEQYF. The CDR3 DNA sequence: TGTGCCAGCAGCTTGGCCACAGGGCTTTCCTACGAGCAGTACTTC.

CDR3 in amino acids: CSAGTGFTDTQYF. The CDR3 DNA reads TGCAGCGCCGGGACAGGATTCACAGATACGCAGTATTTT. This chain joins TRBV29-1 and TRBJ2-3; 8 bases agree with TRBD1. V gave up 7 bases and J gave up 2 bases; unmatched junction bases: 5. The CDR3 consists of 13 residues. Germline V gives CDR1 SQVTM, CDR2 ANQGSEA.

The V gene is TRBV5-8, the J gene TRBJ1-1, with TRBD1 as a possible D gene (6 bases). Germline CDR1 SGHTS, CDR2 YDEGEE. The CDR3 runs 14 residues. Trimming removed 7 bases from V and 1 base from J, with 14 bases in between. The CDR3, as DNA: TGTGCCAGCGGCACAGGGTCTTGGAACACTGAAGCTTTCTTT. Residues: CASGTGSWNTEAFF.

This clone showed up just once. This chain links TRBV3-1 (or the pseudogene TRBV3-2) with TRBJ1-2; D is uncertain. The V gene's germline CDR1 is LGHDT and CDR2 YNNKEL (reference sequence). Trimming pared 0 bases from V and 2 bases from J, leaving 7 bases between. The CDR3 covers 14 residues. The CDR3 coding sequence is TGTGCCAGCAGCCAAGATTGGCAGAACTATGGCTACACCTTC. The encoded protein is CASSQDWQNYGYTF.

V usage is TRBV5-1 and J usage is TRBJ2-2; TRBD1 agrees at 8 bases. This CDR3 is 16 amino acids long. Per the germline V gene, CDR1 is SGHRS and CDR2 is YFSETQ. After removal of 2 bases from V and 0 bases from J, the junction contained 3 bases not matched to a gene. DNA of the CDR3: TGCGCCAGCAGCTTAGACAGGGGCGCGAACACCGGGGAGCTGTTTTTT. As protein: CASSLDRGANTGELFF.

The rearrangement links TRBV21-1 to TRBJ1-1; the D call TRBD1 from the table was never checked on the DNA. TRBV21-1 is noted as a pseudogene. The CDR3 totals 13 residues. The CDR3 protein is CASSRARDTEAFF. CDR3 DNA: TGTGCCAGCAGCAGGGCCCGTGACACTGAAGCTTTCTTT.

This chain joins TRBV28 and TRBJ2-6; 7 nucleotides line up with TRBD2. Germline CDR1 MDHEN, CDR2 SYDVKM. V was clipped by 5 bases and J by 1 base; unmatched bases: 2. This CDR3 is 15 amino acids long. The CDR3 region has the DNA TGTGCCAGCAGTGTCGGGGGGTCTGGGGCCAACGTCCTGACTTTC. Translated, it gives CASSVGGSGANVLTF.

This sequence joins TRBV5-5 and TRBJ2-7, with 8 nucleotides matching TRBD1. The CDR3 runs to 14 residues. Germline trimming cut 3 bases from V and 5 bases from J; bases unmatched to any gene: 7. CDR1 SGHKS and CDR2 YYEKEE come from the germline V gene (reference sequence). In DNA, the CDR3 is TGTGCCAGCAGCTCTACGACAGGGGCGAACGAGCAGTACTTC. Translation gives CASSSTTGANEQYF.

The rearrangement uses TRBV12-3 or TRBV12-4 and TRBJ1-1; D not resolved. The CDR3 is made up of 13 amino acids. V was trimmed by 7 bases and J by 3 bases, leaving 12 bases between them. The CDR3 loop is CASTLQVDTEAFF. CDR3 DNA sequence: TGTGCCAGCACCCTGCAGGTGGACACTGAAGCTTTCTTT.

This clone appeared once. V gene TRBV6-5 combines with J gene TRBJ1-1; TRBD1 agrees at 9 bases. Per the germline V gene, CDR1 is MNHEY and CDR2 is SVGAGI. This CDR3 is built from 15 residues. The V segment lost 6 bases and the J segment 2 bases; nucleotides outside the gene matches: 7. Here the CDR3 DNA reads TGTGCCAGCAGGGGACGACAGGGGGGAAACACTGAAGCTTTCTTT. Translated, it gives CASRGRQGGNTEAFF.

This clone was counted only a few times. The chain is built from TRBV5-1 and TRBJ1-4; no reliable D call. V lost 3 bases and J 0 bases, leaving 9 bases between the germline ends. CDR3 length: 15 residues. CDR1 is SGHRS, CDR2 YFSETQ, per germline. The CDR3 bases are TGCGCCAGCAGCTGGAACACAGCAACTAATGAAAAACTGTTTTTT. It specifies CASSWNTATNEKLFF. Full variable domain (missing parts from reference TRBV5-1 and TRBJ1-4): KAGVTQTPRYLIKTRGQQVTLSCSPISGHRSVSWYQQTPGQGLQFLFEYFSETQRNKGNFPGRFSGRQFSNSRSEMNVSTLELGDSALYLCASSWNTATNEKLFFGSGTQLSVL.

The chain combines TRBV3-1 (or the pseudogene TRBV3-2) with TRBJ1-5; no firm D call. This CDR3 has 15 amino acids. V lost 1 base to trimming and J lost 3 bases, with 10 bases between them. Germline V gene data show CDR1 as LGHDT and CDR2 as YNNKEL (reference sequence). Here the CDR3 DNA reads TGTGCCAGCAGCCAAGGGGCCGCAGACAATCAGCCCCAGCATTTT. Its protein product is CASSQGAADNQPQHF.

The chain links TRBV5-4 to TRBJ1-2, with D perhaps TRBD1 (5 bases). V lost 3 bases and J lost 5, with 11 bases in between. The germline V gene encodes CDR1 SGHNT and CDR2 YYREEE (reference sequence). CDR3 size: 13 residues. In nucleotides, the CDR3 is TGTGCCAGCAGCTCTACAGGAGTTTATGGCTACACCTTC. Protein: CASSSTGVYGYTF.

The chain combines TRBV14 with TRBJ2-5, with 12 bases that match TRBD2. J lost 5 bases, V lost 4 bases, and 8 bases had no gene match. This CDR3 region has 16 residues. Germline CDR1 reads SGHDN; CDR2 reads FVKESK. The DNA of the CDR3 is TGTGCCAGCAGCCGTCTAGCGGGGGGGTTCTTTGAGACCCAGTACTTC. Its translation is CASSRLAGGFFETQYF.

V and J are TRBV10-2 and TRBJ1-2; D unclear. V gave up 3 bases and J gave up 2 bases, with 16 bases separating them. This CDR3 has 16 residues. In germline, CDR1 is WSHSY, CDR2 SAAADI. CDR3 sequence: CASSDASGDTNYGYTF. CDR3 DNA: TGCGCCAGCAGTGACGCCTCGGGAGATACGAACTATGGCTACACCTTC.

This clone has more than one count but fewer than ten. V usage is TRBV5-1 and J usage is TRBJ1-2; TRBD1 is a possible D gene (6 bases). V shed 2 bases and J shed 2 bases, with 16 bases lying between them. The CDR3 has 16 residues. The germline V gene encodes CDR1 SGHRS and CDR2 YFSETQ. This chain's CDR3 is CASSFSPGQINYGYTF. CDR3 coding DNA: TGCGCCAGCAGCTTCTCTCCGGGACAAATAAACTATGGCTACACCTTC.

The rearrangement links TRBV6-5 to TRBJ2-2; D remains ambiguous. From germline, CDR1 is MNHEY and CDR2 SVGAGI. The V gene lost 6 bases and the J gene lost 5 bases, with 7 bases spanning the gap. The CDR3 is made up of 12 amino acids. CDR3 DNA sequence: TGTGCCAGCAGACTCCGTACCGGGGAGCTGTTTTTT. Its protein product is CASRLRTGELFF.

Here the CDR3 reads CASSIAGAGELFF. The CDR3 DNA follows: TGTGCCAGTAGTATCGCAGGGGCCGGGGAGCTGTTTTTT. The chain links TRBV19 to TRBJ2-2; D may be TRBD1 (6 bases). CDR3 length equals 13 residues. V shed 3 bases and J shed 6 bases, with 8 bases lying between them. The germline CDR1 and CDR2 sequences are LNHDA and SQIVND (reference sequence).

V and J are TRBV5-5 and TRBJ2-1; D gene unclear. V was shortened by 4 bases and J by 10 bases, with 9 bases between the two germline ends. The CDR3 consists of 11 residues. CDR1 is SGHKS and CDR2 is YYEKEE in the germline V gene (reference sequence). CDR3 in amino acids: CASSTRFEQFF. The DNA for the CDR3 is TGTGCCAGCAGCACCCGGTTCGAGCAGTTCTTC.

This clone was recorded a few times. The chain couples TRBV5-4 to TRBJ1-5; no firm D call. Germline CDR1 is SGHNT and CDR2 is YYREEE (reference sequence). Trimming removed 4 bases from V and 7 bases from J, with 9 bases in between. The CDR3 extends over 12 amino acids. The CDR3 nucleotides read TGTGCCAGCAGCACGCCGGGGCAGCCCCAGCATTTT. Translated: CASSTPGQPQHF.

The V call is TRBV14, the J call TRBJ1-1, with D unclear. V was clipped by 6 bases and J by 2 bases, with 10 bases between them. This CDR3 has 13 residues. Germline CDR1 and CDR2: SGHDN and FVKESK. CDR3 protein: CASSRQENTEAFF. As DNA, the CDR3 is TGTGCCAGCAGTAGACAAGAAAACACTGAAGCTTTCTTT.

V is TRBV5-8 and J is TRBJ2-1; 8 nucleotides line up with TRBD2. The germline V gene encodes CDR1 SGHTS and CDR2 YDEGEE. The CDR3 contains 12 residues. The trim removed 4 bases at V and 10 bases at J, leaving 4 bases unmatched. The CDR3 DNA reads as TGTGCCAGCAGCGCCCGGGGGGGGGAGCAGTTCTTC. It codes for CASSARGGEQFF.

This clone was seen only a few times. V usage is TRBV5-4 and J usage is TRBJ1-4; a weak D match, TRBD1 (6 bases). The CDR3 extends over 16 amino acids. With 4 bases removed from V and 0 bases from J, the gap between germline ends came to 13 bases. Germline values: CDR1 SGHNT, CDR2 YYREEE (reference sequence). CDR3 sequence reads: CASSSGQPATNEKLFF. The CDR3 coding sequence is TGTGCCAGCAGCAGTGGACAGCCGGCAACTAATGAAAAACTGTTTTTT.

The CDR3 region is CASVGGGPSYEQYF. The DNA for the CDR3 is TGTGCCAGCGTAGGGGGGGGGCCTTCCTACGAGCAGTACTTC. The V and J genes are TRBV18 and TRBJ2-7, with D tentatively TRBD2 (7 bases). V was trimmed by 8 bases and J by 1 base, leaving 15 bases between them. The length of the CDR3 is 14 residues. The germline CDR1 and CDR2 sequences are KGHSH and LQKENI.